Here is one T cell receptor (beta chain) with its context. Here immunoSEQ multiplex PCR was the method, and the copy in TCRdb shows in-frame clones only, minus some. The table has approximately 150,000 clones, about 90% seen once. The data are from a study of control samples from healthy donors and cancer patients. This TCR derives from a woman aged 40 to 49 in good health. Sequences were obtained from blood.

The CDR3 region has the DNA TGTGCCAGCAGGCCGGGAGATTCACCCCTCCACTTT. Amino acid sequence: CASRPGDSPLHF. This chain connects TRBV6-5 to TRBJ1-6; D not certain. Germline V lookup: CDR1 MNHEY, CDR2 SVGAGI. Trimming removed 6 bases from V and 8 bases from J, with 8 bases in between. This CDR3 is built from 12 residues.